The TCR beta chain under discussion was sequenced for a study of blood T cells in healthy people across ages. Study-wide findings and caveats: Estimates drawn from one million T cells were deemed to understate diversity.

It was with a sample-barcoded 5' primer and a J-beta primer mix that a second PCR of about 7 to 12 cycles was run. Each cDNA molecule was tagged by a template-switch adaptor that had 12 random nucleotides. TCRdb processed the 5' RACE reads anew with MiXCR; each CDR3 protein has one entry. Among about 620,000 distinct CDR3 sequences listed, over 40% were seen once. Donor samples were obtained from healthy Caucasian individuals from Russia, aged about 6 to 95. Deletions cut 7 bases from V and 3 bases from J, with 13 bases between. Per the germline V gene, CDR1 is DFQATT and CDR2 is SNEGSKA (reference sequence). This CDR3 region has 14 residues. As concerns this clonotype: The antigen is not known.

The receptor was derived from a woman older than 75 in good health. The specimen sequenced was blood. This rearrangement joins TRBV20-1 to TRBJ1-6; D is unclear. In DNA, the CDR3 is TGCAGTGGGTCGGGAGAGGACTATAATTCACCCCTCCACTTT. Its translation: CSGSGEDYNSPLHF.